A single T cell receptor (beta chain) is shown here with its context. Clones were read by immunoSEQ multiplex PCR, and TCRdb kept only the in-frame ones, dropping some. Here the sample spans some 60,000 clones, around 90% being singletons. The CDR3 loop spans 16 amino acids. Unmatched junction bases numbered 10, after V lost 6 bases and J lost 5 bases. Germline values: CDR1 SGHAT, CDR2 FQNNGV. The sample belongs to a study of blood T cell repertoires in COVID-19. This receptor was identified in a human donor in a cohort sampled during active COVID-19. The specimen sequenced was peripheral blood. The chain couples TRBV11-2 to TRBJ2-2, with 9 bases fitting TRBD1. As DNA, the CDR3 is TGTGCCAGCAGATTCGCCGGGACAGGGCCGACCGGGGAGCTGTTTTTT. Translated: CASRFAGTGPTGELFF.